This TCR beta chain was recorded in a study of tumor-infiltrating lymphocytes in primary liver carcinoma. Starting material for RNA and DNA co-extraction consisted of about 17-32 mg of unsorted bulk tissue. The germline gives CDR1 MDHEN, CDR2 SYDVKM. V gave up 6 bases and J gave up 9 bases, with 17 bases separating them. This CDR3 region has 14 residues. Using a constant-region primer together with ProtoScript II reverse transcriptase, TCR beta cDNA was made from roughly 500 ng of total RNA. Researchers made the TCR beta libraries by running three nested multiplex PCR rounds with slightly modified ARM-PCR. Forward primers for TRBV1-TRBV30 and a C-beta reverse primer served the first two PCR rounds, at 10 cycles each. Via MiXCR, TCRdb re-called the multiplex PCR reads, giving one row per CDR3 protein. The sample records fewer than 200,000 distinct CDR3 sequences, 85% being singletons. Points on this clonotype: Possible read error: a much larger clone is one base away.

Sequencing input: tumor tissue from primary liver carcinoma. This TCR derives from a man between 35 and 55 years old with primary liver carcinoma and hepatitis B virus infection. The V gene is TRBV28, the J gene TRBJ2-2; the D gene is possibly TRBD1 (6 bases). Written as DNA, the CDR3 is TGTGCCAGCAGGTTACAGGGCCGCGGCTGGGAGCTGTTTTTT. Residues: CASRLQGRGWELFF.